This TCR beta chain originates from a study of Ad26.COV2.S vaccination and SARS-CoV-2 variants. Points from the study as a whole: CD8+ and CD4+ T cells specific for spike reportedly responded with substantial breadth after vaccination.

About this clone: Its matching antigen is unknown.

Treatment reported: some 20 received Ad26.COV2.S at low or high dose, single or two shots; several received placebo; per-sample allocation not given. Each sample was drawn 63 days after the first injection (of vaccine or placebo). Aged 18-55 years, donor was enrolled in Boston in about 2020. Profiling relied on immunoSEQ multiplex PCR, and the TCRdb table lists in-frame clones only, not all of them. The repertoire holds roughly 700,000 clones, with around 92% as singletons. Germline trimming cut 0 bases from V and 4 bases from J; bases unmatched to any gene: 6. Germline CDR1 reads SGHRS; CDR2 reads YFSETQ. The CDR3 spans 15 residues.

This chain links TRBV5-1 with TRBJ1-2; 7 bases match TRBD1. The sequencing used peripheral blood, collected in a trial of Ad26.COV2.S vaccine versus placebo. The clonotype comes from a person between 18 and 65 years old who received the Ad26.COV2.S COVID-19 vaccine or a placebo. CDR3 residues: CASSLGDSQIYGYTF. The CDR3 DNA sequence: TGCGCCAGCAGCTTGGGGGACAGTCAGATCTATGGCTACACCTTC.